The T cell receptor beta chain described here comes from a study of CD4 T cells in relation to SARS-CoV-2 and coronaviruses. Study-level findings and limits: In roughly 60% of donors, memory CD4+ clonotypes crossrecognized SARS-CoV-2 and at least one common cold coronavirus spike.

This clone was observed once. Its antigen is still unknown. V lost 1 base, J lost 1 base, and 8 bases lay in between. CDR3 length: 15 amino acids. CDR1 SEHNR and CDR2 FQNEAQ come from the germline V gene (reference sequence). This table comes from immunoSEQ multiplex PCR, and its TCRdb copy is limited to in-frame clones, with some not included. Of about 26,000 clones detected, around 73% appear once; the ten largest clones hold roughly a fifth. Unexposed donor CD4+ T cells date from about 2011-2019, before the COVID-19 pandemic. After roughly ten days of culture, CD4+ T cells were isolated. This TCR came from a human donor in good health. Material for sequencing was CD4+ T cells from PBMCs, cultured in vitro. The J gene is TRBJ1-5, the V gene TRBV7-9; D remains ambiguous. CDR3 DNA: TGTGCCAGCAGCTTAGGAGGGATAAGCAATCAGCCCCAGCATTTT. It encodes CASSLGGISNQPQHF.